Here is one T cell receptor (beta chain) with its context. The antigen is undetermined. These data are taken from a study of shared clonotypes between healthy human individuals. The study, taken as a whole, reports: Clonotype sharing among donors likely depends on sequencing depth. A reduction in generation probabilities was seen for non-shared clonotypes relative to those shared by all four donors.

CDR1 is SGHAT, CDR2 FQNNGV, per germline. The CDR3 totals 15 residues. Deletions cut 0 bases from V and 0 bases from J, with 9 bases between. The authors ran the assay at deep level. It was across several immunoSEQ plates that each subset's genomic DNA was evenly split. The method was immunoSEQ multiplex PCR; TCRdb's version includes in-frame clones alone and lacks a portion of them. The table includes about 650,000 clones, about 95% detected once. Selected positively for CCR7 and CD45RO-negative, naive CD8 cells excluded terminally differentiated effector memory CD45RA+ cells. This clonotype was obtained from a woman in her 30s in good health. The V gene is TRBV11-2, the J gene TRBJ2-7; D is perhaps TRBD1 (6 bases). The sequencing input was naive CD8+ T cells sorted from blood. The CDR3 nucleotides are TGTGCCAGCAGCTTAGAGAACAGGGACTCCTACGAGCAGTACTTC. Encoded protein: CASSLENRDSYEQYF.